The subject of this entry is one TCR beta chain. The CDR3 loop spans 17 amino acids. This entry is derived from a study of blood T cell repertoires in COVID-19. Per the original methods: Amplification of reference gene primers was used by the study to estimate nucleated cell counts. Clones were sequenced by immunoSEQ multiplex PCR, and TCRdb holds only the in-frame ones, with some missing. The D gene and trimming were derived from the DNA, and the V and J assignments and clone size from that table. The table shows under 95,000 clones, with over 65% occurring only once. Source material: peripheral blood. This chain connects TRBV1 to TRBJ2-4; the table's D call, TRBD2, was not checked against the DNA. TRBV1 is labeled a pseudogene. The sequence derives from a human donor in a cohort sampled during active COVID-19. CDR3 bases: TGCACCAGCAGCCAAGTCCCCGGGTTACTAGCCAAAAACATTCAGTACTTC. It is translated as CTSSQVPGLLAKNIQYF.